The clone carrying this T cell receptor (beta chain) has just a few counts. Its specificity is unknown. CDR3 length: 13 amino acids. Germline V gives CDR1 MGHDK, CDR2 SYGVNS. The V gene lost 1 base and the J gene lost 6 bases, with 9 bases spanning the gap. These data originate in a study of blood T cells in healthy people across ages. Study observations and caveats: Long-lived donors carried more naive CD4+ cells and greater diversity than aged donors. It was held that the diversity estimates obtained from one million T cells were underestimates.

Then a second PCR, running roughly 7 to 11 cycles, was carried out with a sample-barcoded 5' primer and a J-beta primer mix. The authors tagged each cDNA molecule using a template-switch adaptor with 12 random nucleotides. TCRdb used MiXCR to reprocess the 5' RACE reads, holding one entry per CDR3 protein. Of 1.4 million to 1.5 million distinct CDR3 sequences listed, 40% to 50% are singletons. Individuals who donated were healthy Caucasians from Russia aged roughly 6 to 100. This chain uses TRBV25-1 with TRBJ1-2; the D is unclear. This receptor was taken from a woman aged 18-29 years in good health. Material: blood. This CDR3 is CASSELDRNGYTF. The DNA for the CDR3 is TGTGCCAGCAGTGAATTGGATAGGAATGGCTACACCTTC.